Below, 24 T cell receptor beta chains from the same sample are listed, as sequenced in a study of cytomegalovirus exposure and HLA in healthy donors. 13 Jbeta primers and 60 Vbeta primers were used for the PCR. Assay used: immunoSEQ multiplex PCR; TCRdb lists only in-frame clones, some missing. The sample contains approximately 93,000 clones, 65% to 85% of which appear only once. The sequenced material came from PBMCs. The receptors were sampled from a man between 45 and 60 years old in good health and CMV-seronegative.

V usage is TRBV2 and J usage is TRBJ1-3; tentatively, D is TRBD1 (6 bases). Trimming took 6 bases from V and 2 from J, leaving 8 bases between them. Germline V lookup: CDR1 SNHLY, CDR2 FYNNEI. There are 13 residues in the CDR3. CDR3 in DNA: TGTGCCAGCAGCCAGGGGACTGGAAACACCATATATTTT. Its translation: CASSQGTGNTIYF.

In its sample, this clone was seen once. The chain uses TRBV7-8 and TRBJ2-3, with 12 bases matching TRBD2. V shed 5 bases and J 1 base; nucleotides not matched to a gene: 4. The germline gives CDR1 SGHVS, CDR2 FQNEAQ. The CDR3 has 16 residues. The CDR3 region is CASSKGLAGGTDTQYF. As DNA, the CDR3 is TGTGCCAGCAGCAAGGGACTAGCGGGCGGCACAGATACGCAGTATTTT.

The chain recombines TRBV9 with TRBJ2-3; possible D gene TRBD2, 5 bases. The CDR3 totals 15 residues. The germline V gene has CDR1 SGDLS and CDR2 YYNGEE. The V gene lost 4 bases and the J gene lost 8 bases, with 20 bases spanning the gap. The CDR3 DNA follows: TGTGCCAGCAGCCCTAAGGACTCCCGGTTGGGTACGCAGTATTTT. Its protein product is CASSPKDSRLGTQYF.

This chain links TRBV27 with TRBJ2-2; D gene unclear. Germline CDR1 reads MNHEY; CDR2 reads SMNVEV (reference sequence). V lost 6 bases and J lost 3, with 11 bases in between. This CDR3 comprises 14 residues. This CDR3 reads CASSPHSYTGELFF. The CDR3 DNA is TGTGCCAGCAGCCCCCATAGCTACACCGGGGAGCTGTTTTTT.

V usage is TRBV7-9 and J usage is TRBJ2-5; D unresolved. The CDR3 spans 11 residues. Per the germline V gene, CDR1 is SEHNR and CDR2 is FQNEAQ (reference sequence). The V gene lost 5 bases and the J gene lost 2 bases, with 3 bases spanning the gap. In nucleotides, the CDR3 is TGTGCCAGCAGCCTACAAGAGACCCAGTACTTC. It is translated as CASSLQETQYF.

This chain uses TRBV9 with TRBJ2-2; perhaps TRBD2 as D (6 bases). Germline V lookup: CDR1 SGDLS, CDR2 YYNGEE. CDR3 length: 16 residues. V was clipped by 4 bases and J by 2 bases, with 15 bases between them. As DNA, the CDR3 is TGTGCCAGCAGCCCTCGGGAGTACCAAAACACCGGGGAGCTGTTTTTT. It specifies CASSPREYQNTGELFF. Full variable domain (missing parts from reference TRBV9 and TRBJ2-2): DSGVTQTPKHLITATGQRVTLRCSPRSGDLSVYWYQQSLDQGLQFLIQYYNGEERAKGNILERFSAQQFPDLHSELNLSSLELGDSALYFCASSPREYQNTGELFFGEGSRLTVL.

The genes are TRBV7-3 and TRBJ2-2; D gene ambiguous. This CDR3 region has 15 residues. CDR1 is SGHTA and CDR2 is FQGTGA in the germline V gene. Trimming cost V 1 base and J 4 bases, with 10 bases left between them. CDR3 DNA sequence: TGTGCCAGCAGCTTAATGTCTATCTCCACCGGGGAGCTGTTTTTT. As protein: CASSLMSISTGELFF.

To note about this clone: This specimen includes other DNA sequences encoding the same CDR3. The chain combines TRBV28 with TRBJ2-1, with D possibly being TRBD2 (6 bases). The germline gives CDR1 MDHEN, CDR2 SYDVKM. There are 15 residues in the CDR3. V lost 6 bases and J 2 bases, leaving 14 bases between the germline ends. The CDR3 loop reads CASSPLAGPYNEQFF. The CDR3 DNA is TGTGCCAGCAGCCCACTAGCCGGACCCTACAATGAGCAGTTCTTC.

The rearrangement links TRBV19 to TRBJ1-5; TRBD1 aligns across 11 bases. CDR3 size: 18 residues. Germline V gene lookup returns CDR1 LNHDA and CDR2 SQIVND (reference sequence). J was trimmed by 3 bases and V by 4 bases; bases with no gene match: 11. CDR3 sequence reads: CASSNRGQGVAHNQPQHF. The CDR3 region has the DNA TGTGCCAGTAGTAATAGGGGACAGGGGGTTGCCCACAATCAGCCCCAGCATTTT.

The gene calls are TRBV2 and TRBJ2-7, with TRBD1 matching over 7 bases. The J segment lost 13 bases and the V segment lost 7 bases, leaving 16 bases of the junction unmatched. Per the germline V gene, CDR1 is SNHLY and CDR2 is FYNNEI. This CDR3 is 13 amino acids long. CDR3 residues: CASTGQQGPLYYF. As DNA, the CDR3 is TGTGCCAGCACAGGGCAACAGGGGCCCCTCTACTACTTC.

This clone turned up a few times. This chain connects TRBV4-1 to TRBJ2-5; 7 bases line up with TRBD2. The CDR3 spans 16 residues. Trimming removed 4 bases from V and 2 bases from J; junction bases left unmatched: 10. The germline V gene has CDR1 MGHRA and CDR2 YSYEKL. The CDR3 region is CASSRDWAGEQETQYF. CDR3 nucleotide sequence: TGCGCCAGCAGCCGAGATTGGGCGGGAGAGCAAGAGACCCAGTACTTC.

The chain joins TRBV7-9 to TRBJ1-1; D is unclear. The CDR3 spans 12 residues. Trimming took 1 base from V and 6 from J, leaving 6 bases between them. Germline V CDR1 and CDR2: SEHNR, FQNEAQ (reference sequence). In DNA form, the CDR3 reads TGTGCCAGCAGCTTAGGTTCGGCTGAAGCTTTCTTT. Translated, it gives CASSLGSAEAFF.

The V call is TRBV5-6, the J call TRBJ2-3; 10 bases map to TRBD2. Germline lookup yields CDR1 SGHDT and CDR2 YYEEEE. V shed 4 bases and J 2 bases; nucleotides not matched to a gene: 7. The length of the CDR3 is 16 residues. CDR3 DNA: TGTGCCAGCAGCGCAGAACTAGCGGGAATCACAGATACGCAGTATTTT. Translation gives CASSAELAGITDTQYF.

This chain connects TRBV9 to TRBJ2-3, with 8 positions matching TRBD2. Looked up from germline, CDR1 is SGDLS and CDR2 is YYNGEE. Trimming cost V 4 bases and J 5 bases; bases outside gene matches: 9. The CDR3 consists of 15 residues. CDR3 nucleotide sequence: TGTGCCAGCAGCAAATGGGGACTAGGCGGAGATACGCAGTATTTT. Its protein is CASSKWGLGGDTQYF.

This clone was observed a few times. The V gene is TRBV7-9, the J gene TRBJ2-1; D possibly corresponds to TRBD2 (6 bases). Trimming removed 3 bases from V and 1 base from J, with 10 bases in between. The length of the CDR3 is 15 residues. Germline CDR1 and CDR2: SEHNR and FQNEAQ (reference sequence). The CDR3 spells CASSFGGGSYNEQFF. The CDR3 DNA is TGTGCCAGCAGCTTTGGGGGAGGATCCTACAATGAGCAGTTCTTC.

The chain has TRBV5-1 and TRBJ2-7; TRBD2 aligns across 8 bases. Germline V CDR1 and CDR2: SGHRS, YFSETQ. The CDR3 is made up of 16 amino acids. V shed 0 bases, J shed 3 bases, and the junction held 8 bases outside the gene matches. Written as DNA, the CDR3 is TGCGCCAGCAGCTTGGAGGGGGGGCGGGGGGACTACGAGCAGTACTTC. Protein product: CASSLEGGRGDYEQYF.

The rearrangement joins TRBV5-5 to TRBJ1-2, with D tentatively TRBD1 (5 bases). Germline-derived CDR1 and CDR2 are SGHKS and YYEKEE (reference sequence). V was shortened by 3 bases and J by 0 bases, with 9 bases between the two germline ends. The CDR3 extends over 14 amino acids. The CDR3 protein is CASSSGNTNYGYTF. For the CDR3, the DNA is TGTGCCAGCAGCTCAGGGAATACTAACTATGGCTACACCTTC.

CDR3 sequence (DNA): TGTGCCAGCAGCTTCCAGCCAGGCCCCTATGGCTACACCTTC. Its protein is CASSFQPGPYGYTF. V usage is TRBV11-1 and J usage is TRBJ1-2; no definite D call. V gave up 3 bases and J gave up 4 bases, with 12 bases separating them. Germline values: CDR1 SGHAT, CDR2 FQDESV (reference sequence). The length of the CDR3 is 14 residues.

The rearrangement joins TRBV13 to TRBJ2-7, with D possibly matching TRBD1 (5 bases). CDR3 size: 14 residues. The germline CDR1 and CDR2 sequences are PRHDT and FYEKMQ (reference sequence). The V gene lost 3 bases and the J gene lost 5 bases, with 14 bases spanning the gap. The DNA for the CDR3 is TGTGCCAGCAGCTTGGGTGGGGCTAAGGACGAGCAGTACTTC. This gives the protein CASSLGGAKDEQYF.

CDR3 DNA: TGTGCCAGCAGTTACTCGCGGCAGGGGCCCTACGAGCAGTACTTC. It translates to CASSYSRQGPYEQYF. The chain employs TRBV6-5 and TRBJ2-7; D might be TRBD1 (6 bases). V gave up 0 bases and J gave up 2 bases, with 11 bases separating them. The germline CDR1 and CDR2 sequences are MNHEY and SVGAGI. The CDR3 covers 15 residues.

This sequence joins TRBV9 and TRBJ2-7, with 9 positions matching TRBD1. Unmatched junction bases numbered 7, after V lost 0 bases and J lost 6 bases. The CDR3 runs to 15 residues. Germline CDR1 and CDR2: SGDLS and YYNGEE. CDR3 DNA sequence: TGTGCCAGCAGCGTAGAGGGACAGGGCCTGGGCGAGCAGTACTTC. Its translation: CASSVEGQGLGEQYF.

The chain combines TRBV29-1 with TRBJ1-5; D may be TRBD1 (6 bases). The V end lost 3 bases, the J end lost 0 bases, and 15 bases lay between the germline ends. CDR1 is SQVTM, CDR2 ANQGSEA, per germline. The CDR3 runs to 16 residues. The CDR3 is CSVDCRGADSNQPQHF. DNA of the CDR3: TGCAGCGTTGATTGCAGGGGCGCGGATAGCAATCAGCCCCAGCATTTT.

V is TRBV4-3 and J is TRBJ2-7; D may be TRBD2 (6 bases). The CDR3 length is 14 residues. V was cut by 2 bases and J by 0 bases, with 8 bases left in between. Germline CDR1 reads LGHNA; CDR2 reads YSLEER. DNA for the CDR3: TGCGCCAGCAGCCAAAGAGCGGGCTCCTACGAGCAGTACTTC. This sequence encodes CASSQRAGSYEQYF.

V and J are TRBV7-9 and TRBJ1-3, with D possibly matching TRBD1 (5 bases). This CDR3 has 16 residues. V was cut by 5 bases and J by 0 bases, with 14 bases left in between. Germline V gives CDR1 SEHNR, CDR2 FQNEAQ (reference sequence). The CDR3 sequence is CASSRGVADSGNTIYF. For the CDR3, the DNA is TGTGCCAGCAGCCGGGGGGTAGCCGACTCTGGAAACACCATATATTTT.